The 16 T cell receptor beta chains in this list originate from one sample, sequenced in a study. TCRdb ran MiXCR on the 5' RACE reads and lists one entry per CDR3 protein. Of about 62,000 distinct CDR3 sequences in the sample, around 30% were seen once. Sequencing was performed on tumor-infiltrating naive CD4+ T cells sorted from the breast tumor. The sample's subset: naive CD4+ T cells, CD4+CD45RA+CD25-. Source of these receptors: a female donor with breast cancer.

This chain connects TRBV12-3 or TRBV12-4 to TRBJ1-6; D remains unclear. This CDR3 spans 14 amino acids. V dropped 7 bases and J dropped 0 bases, with 7 bases sitting between them. CDR3 region: CASNSDSYNSPLHF. CDR3 in DNA: TGTGCCAGCAATAGTGACTCCTATAATTCACCCCTCCACTTT.

This clonotype showed up many times. The chain joins TRBV6-5 to TRBJ2-5; D not resolved. Between the trimmed V and J ends, which lost 2 bases and 2 bases, there was a span of 15 bases. This CDR3 is 16 amino acids long. Per the germline V gene, CDR1 is MNHEY and CDR2 is SVGAGI. The CDR3 DNA is TGTGCCAGCAGTTACACCCATTACAAACCTCAAGAGACCCAGTACTTC. Translating it yields CASSYTHYKPQETQYF.

This clonotype was seen once. A much more abundant neighbour one base away suggests this may be a read error. The chain carries TRBV6-2 or TRBV6-3 and TRBJ1-1; D is ambiguous. V was cut by 5 bases and J by 8 bases, with 15 bases left in between. This CDR3 is built from 13 residues. CDR1 and CDR2 from the germline V gene are MNHEY and SVGEGT. The CDR3 DNA reads TGTGCCAGCAGTGACATTGGGCAGACAGAAGCTTTCTTT. It yields the protein CASSDIGQTEAFF.

This chain joins TRBV20-1 and TRBJ2-7, with D possibly matching TRBD1 (5 bases). CDR1 and CDR2 (germline): DFQATT, SNEGSKA (reference sequence). There are 11 residues in the CDR3. V dropped 4 bases and J dropped 3 bases, with 7 bases sitting between them. CDR3 protein: CSATDNYEQYF. CDR3 nucleotides: TGCAGTGCTACGGACAACTACGAGCAGTACTTC.

This chain connects TRBV20-1 to TRBJ2-1; 10 positions match TRBD2. CDR3 length: 16 amino acids. V was clipped by 1 base and J by 0 bases; unmatched bases: 3. Germline CDR1 DFQATT, CDR2 SNEGSKA (reference sequence). In DNA form, the CDR3 reads TGCAGTGCTAGAGCAGCGGGAGGGAGCTCCTACAATGAGCAGTTCTTC. Translating it yields CSARAAGGSSYNEQFF.

The chain employs TRBV6-2 or TRBV6-3 and TRBJ2-1, with 9 positions matching TRBD1. There are 14 residues in the CDR3. The J segment lost 5 bases and the V segment lost 8 bases, leaving 7 bases of the junction unmatched. Germline CDR1 MNHEY, CDR2 SVGEGT. CDR3 in amino acids: CASCSRTGDNEQFF. The CDR3 DNA is TGTGCCAGCTGTTCTAGGACAGGGGACAATGAGCAGTTCTTC.

This clonotype was detected many times. The CDR3 coding sequence is TGTGCCAGCAGCCAAGACGGGGGGCAGCTCGGACAGCCCCAGCATTTT. This codes for CASSQDGGQLGQPQHF. This rearrangement joins TRBV4-2 to TRBJ1-5; D is possibly TRBD1 (6 bases). Trimming took off 0 bases at V and 7 bases at J, with 16 bases between the two ends. CDR3 size: 16 residues. Germline values: CDR1 LGHNA, CDR2 YNFKEQ.

This chain joins TRBV27 and TRBJ2-5, with 11 bases identical to TRBD2. The CDR3 is made up of 14 amino acids. With V trimmed by 6 bases and J by 4 bases, 4 bases remained unmatched. Germline assignment: CDR1 MNHEY and CDR2 SMNVEV (reference sequence). Here the CDR3 reads CASRPGLAGETQYF. CDR3 DNA: TGTGCCAGCAGACCTGGACTAGCGGGAGAGACCCAGTACTTC.

This chain uses TRBV15 with TRBJ2-3; D might be TRBD2 (6 bases). CDR3 size: 17 residues. Germline V gene sequence: CDR1 LNHNV, CDR2 YYDKDF (reference sequence). Between the trimmed V and J ends, which lost 0 bases and 4 bases, there was a span of 17 bases. This chain's CDR3 is CATSRDPTGLPPDTQYF. For the CDR3, the DNA is TGTGCCACCAGCAGAGATCCCACGGGACTCCCTCCAGATACGCAGTATTTT. Drawing the rest from reference TRBV15 and TRBJ2-3, the complete variable domain is DAMVIQNPRYQVTQFGKPVTLSCSQTLNHNVMYWYQQKSSQAPKLLFHYYDKDFNNEADTPDNFQSRRPNTSFCFLDIRSPGLGDTAMYLCATSRDPTGLPPDTQYFGPGTRLTVL.

Points on this clonotype: A much larger clone differs by one base, so this may be a read error. The chain has TRBV7-2 and TRBJ2-7, with D perhaps being TRBD1 or TRBD2 (6 bases each). This CDR3 contains 13 residues. CDR1 and CDR2 (germline): SGHTA, FQGNSA. Trimming cost V 6 bases and J 6 bases, with 15 bases left between them. The CDR3 bases are TGTGCCAGCAGACAAACCGGGGGCGGCGAGCAGTACTTC. As protein: CASRQTGGGEQYF.

The chain has TRBV27 and TRBJ2-7, with 8 nucleotides matching TRBD1. Germline CDR1 reads MNHEY; CDR2 reads SMNVEV (reference sequence). Germline trimming cut 4 bases from V and 4 bases from J; bases unmatched to any gene: 3. The length of the CDR3 is 13 residues. CDR3 in DNA: TGTGCCAGCAGTTGGGACAGGTCTTACGAGCAGTACTTC. Translated, it gives CASSWDRSYEQYF.

The table lists this clonotype with many counts. This chain links TRBV7-8 with TRBJ2-1; TRBD2 agrees at 8 bases. CDR1 is SGHVS, CDR2 FQNEAQ, per germline. CDR3 length equals 13 residues. Trimming at V came to 5 bases and at J to 9 bases, leaving 6 bases not matched to a gene. CDR3 bases: TGTGCCAGCAGCCAAAGACTAGCGACTGAGCAGTTCTTC. Translated, it gives CASSQRLATEQFF.

The chain uses TRBV7-3 and TRBJ1-3; no definite D call. Germline V gene sequence: CDR1 SGHTA, CDR2 FQGTGA. This CDR3 spans 14 amino acids. The V gene lost 0 bases and the J gene lost 3 bases, with 6 bases spanning the gap. CDR3 bases: TGTGCCAGCAGCTTAACGGGGAGTGGAAACACCATATATTTT. This encodes CASSLTGSGNTIYF.

The chain joins TRBV20-1 to TRBJ2-1; 7 bases map to TRBD2. The CDR3 sequence is 14 residues long. Germline assignment: CDR1 DFQATT and CDR2 SNEGSKA (reference sequence). J gave up 0 bases and V 4 bases, and 3 bases lay outside the gene matches. The CDR3 protein is CSATLAASYNEQFF. Written as DNA, the CDR3 is TGCAGTGCTACCCTAGCGGCCTCCTACAATGAGCAGTTCTTC.

The chain links TRBV20-1 to TRBJ2-7; possibly TRBD1 or TRBD2 for D (5 bases each). In germline, CDR1 is DFQATT, CDR2 SNEGSKA (reference sequence). Trimming removed 7 bases from V and 6 bases from J, with 16 bases in between. The CDR3 is 12 amino acids. CDR3 sequence: CSVDPGPGEQYF. In DNA form, the CDR3 reads TGCAGTGTTGACCCGGGACCGGGCGAGCAGTACTTC.

DNA for the CDR3: TGTGCCAGCAGCGGCCTGCGGGGAGAGCAGTTCTTC. It specifies CASSGLRGEQFF. This chain uses TRBV9 with TRBJ2-1, with D tentatively TRBD2 (6 bases). V was trimmed by 3 bases and J by 10 bases, leaving 11 bases between them. The CDR3 totals 12 residues. Germline V lookup: CDR1 SGDLS, CDR2 YYNGEE.